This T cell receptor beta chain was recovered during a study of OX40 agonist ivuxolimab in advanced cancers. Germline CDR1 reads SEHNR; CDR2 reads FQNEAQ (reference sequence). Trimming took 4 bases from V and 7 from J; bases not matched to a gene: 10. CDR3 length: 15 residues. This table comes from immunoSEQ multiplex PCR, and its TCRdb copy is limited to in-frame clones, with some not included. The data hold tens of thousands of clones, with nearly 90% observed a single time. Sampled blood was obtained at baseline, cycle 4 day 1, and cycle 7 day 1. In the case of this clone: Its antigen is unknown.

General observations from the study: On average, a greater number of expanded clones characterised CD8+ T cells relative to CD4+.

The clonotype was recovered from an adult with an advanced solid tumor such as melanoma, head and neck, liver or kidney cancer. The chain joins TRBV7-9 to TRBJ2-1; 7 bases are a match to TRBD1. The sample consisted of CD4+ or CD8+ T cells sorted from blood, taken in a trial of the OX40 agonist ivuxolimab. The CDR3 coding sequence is TGTGCCAGCAGCTCCGACAGGGAATACAGGAATGAGCAGTTCTTC. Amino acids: CASSSDREYRNEQFF. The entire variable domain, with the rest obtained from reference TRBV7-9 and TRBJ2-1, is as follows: DTGVSQNPRHKITKRGQNVTFRCDPISEHNRLYWYRQTLGQGPEFLTYFQNEAQLEKSRLLSDRFSAERPKGSFSTLEIQRTEQGDSAMYLCASSSDREYRNEQFFGPGTRLTVL.